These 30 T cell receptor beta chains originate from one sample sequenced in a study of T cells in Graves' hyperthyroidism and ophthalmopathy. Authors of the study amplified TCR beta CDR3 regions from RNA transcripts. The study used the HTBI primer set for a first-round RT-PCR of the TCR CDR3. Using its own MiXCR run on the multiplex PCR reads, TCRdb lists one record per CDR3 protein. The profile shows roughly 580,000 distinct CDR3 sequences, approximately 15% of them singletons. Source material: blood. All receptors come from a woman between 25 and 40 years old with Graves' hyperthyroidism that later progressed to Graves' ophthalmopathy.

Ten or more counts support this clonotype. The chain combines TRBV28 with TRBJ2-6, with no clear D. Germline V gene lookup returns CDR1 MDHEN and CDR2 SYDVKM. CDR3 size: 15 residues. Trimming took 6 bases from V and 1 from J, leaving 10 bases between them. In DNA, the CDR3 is TGTGCCAGCAGCCCCTTGGGTTCTGGGGCCAACGTCCTGACTTTC. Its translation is CASSPLGSGANVLTF.

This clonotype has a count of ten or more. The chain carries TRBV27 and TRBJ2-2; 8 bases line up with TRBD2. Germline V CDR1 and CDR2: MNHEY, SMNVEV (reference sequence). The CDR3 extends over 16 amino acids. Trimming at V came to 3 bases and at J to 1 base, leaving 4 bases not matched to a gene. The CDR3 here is CASSFFGRENTGELFF. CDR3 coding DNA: TGTGCCAGCAGTTTTTTCGGGAGGGAGAACACCGGGGAGCTGTTTTTT.

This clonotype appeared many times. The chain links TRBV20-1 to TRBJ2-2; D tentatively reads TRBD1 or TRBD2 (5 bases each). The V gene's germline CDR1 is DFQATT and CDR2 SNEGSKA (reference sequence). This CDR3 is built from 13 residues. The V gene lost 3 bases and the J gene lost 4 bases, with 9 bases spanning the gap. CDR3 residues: CSASRETTGELFF. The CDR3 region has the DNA TGCAGTGCTAGCAGGGAGACCACCGGGGAGCTGTTTTTT.

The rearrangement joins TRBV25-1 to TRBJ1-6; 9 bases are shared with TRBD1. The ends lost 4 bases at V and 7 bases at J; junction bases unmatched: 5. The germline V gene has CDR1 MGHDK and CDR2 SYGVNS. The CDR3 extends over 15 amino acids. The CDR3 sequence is CASSARDRVNSPLHF. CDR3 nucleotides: TGTGCCAGCAGTGCCCGGGACAGGGTCAATTCACCCCTCCACTTT.

The CDR3 loop is CAISESKGVSGSSYEQYF. CDR3 DNA sequence: TGTGCCATCAGTGAGTCGAAGGGGGTTAGCGGGAGTTCCTACGAGCAGTACTTC. The chain carries TRBV10-3 and TRBJ2-7; TRBD2 matches 9 bases. Germline assignment: CDR1 ENHRY and CDR2 SYGVKD. The CDR3 sequence is 18 residues long. With V trimmed by 0 bases and J by 1 base, 10 bases remained unmatched.

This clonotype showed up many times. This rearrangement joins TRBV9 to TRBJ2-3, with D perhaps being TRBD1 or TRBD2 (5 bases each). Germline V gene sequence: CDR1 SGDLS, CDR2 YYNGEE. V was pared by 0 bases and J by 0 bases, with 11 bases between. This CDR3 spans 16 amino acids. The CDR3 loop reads CASSVGRGASTDTQYF. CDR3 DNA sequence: TGTGCCAGCAGCGTAGGCCGAGGGGCTAGCACAGATACGCAGTATTTT. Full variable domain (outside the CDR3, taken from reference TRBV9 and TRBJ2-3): DSGVTQTPKHLITATGQRVTLRCSPRSGDLSVYWYQQSLDQGLQFLIQYYNGEERAKGNILERFSAQQFPDLHSELNLSSLELGDSALYFCASSVGRGASTDTQYFGPGTRLTVL.

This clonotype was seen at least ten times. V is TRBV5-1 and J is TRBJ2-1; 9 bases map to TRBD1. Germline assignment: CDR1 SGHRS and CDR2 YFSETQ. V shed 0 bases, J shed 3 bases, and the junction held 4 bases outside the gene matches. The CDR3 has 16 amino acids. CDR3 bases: TGCGCCAGCAGCTTGGTCCCGGGACAGGGCTACAATGAGCAGTTCTTC. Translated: CASSLVPGQGYNEQFF.

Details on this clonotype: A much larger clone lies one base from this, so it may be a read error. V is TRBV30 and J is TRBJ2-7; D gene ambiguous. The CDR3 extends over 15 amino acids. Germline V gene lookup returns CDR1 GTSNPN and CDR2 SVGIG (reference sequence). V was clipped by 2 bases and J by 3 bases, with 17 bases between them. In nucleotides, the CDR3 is TGTGCCTGGAGTCACCATATAGGGTTGGGCTACGAGCAGTACTTC. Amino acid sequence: CAWSHHIGLGYEQYF.

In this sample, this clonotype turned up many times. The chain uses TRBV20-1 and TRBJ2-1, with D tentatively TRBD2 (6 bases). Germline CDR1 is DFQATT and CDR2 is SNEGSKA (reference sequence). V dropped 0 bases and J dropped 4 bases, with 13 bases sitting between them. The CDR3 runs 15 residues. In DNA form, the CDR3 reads TGCAGTGCTAGAGATTTGGGGCGGGAATACAATGAGCAGTTCTTC. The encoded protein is CSARDLGREYNEQFF.

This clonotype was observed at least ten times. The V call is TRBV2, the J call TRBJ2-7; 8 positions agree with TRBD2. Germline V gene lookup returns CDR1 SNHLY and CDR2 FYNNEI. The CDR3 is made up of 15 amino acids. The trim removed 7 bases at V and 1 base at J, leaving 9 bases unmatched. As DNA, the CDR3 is TGTGCCAGCAACCCGGGACTAGGAAATTCCTACGAGCAGTACTTC. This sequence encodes CASNPGLGNSYEQYF.

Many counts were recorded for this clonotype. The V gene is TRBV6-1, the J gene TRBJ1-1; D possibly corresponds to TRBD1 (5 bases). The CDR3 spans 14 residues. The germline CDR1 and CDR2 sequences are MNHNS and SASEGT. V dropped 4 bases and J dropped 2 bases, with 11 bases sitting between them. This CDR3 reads CASSVAGQNTEAFF. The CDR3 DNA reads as TGTGCCAGCAGTGTAGCTGGACAAAACACTGAAGCTTTCTTT.

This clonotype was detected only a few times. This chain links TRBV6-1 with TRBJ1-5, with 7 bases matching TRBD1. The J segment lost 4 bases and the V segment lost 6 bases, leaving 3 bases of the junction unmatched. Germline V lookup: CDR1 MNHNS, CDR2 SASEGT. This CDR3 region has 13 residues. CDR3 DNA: TGTGCCAGCAGGGACAGGTTAAATCAGCCCCAGCATTTT. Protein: CASRDRLNQPQHF.

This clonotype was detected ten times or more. CDR3 DNA sequence: TGTGCCAGCAGTTTAGCCGGAGGCAGGGGAAACGAGCAGTACTTC. Protein sequence: CASSLAGGRGNEQYF. The chain recombines TRBV12-3 or TRBV12-4 with TRBJ2-7; possibly TRBD1 for D (6 bases). This CDR3 spans 15 amino acids. The V gene lost 0 bases and the J gene lost 5 bases, with 14 bases spanning the gap.

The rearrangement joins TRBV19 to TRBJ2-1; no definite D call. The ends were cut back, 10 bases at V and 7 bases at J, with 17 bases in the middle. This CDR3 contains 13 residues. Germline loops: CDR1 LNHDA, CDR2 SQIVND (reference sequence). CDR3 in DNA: TGTGCCACCGAGATAGGCCGAGCAAATGAGCAGTTCTTC. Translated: CATEIGRANEQFF.

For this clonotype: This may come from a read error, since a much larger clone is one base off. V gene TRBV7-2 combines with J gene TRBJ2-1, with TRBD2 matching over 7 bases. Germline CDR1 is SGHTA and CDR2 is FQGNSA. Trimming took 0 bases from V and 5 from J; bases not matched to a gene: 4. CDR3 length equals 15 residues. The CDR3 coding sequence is TGTGCCAGCAGCTTAGCGGGAGGGATCCACAATGAGCAGTTCTTC. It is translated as CASSLAGGIHNEQFF.

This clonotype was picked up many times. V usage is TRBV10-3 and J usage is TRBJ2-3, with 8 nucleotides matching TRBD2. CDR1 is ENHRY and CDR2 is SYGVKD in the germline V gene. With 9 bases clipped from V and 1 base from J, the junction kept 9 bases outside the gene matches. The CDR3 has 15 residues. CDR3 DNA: TGTGCCATTTCGGTCAGCGGGAGTGGCACAGATACGCAGTATTTT. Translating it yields CAISVSGSGTDTQYF.

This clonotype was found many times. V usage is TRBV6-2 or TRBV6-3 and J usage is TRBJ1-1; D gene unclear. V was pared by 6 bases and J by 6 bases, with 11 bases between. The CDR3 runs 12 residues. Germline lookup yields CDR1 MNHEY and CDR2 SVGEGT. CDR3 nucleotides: TGTGCCAGCAGCCGGCTAACAGCTGAAGCTTTCTTT. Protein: CASSRLTAEAFF.

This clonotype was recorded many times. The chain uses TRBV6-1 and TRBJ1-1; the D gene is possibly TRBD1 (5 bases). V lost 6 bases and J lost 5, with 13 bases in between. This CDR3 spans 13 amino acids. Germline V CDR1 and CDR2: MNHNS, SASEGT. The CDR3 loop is CASSPGLRTEAFF. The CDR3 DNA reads TGTGCCAGCAGCCCAGGGTTGAGAACTGAAGCTTTCTTT.

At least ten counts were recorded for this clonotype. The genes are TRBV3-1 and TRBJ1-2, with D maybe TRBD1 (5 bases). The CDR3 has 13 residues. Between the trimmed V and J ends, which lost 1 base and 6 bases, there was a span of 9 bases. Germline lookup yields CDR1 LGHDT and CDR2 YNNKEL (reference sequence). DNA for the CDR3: TGTGCCAGCAGCCAAGTCAGGGTTAATGGCTACACCTTC. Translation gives CASSQVRVNGYTF.

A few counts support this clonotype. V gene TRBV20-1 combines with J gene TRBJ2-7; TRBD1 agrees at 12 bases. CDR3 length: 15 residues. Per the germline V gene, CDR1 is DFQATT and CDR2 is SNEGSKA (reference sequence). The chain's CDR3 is CSPGQGAFSSYEQYF. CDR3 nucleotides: TGCAGCCCGGGACAGGGGGCCTTTAGCTCCTACGAGCAGTACTTC.

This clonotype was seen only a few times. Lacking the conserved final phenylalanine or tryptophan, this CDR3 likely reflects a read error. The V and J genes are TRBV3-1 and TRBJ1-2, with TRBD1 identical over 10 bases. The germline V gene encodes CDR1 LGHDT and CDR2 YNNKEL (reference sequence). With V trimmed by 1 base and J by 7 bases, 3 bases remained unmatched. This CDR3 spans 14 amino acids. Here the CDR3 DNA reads TGTGCCAGCAGCCAAGTGGGACAGGGGATTGGCTACACCCTC. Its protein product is CASSQVGQGIGYTL.

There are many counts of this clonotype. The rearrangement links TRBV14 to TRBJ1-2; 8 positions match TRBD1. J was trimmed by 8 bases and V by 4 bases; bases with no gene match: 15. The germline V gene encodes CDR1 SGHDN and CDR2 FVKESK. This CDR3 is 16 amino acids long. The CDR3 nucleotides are TGTGCCAGCAGCCCACCACCCCCTTGGACAGGGTACGGCTACACCTTC. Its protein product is CASSPPPPWTGYGYTF.

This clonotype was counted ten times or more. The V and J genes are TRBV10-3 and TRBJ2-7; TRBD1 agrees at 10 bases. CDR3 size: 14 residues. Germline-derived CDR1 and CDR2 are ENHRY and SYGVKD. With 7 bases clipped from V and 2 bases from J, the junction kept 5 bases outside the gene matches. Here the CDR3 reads CAITAGTGAYEQYF. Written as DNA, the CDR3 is TGTGCCATCACTGCCGGGACAGGGGCCTACGAGCAGTACTTC.

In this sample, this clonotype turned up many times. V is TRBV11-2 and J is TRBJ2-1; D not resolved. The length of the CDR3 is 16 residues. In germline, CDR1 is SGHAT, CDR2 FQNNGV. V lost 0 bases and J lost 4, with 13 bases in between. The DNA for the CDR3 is TGTGCCAGCAGCTTAGATGGCGGCCCATTTTACAATGAGCAGTTCTTC. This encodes CASSLDGGPFYNEQFF.

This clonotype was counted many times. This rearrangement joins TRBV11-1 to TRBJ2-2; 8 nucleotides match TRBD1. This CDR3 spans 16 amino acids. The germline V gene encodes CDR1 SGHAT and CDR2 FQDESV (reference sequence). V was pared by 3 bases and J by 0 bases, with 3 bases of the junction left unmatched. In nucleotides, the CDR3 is TGTGCCAGCAGCTTCCAGGGGGCTTCGAACACCGGGGAGCTGTTTTTT. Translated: CASSFQGASNTGELFF.

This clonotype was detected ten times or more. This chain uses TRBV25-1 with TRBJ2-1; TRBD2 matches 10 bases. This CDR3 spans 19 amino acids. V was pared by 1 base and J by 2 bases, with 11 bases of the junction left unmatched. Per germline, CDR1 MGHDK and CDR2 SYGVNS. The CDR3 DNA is TGTGCCAGCAGTGAATTTGGAGGAGCGGGAGGGGGGGCCTACAATGAGCAGTTCTTC. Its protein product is CASSEFGGAGGGAYNEQFF.

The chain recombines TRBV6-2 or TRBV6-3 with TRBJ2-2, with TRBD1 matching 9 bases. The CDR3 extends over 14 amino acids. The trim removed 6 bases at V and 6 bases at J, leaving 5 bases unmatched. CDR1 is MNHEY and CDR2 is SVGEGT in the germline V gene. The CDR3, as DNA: TGTGCCAGCAGGAGACAGGGGGAGGCCGGGGAGCTGTTTTTT. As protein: CASRRQGEAGELFF.

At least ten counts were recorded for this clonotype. CDR3: CSARLLAGASYEQYF. The CDR3 DNA follows: TGCAGTGCTAGACTACTAGCGGGAGCCTCCTACGAGCAGTACTTC. The V call is TRBV20-1, the J call TRBJ2-7, with TRBD2 identical over 11 bases. The V and J ends lost 2 bases and 0 bases, in that order; junction bases with no gene match: 3. Germline assignment: CDR1 DFQATT and CDR2 SNEGSKA (reference sequence). The CDR3 is made up of 15 amino acids.

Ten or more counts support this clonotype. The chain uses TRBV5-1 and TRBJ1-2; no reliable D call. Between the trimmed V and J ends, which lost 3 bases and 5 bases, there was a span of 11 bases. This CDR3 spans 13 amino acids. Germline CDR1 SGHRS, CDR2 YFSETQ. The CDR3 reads CASSSEPTYGYTF. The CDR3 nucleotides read TGCGCCAGCAGCTCCGAGCCGACGTATGGCTACACCTTC.

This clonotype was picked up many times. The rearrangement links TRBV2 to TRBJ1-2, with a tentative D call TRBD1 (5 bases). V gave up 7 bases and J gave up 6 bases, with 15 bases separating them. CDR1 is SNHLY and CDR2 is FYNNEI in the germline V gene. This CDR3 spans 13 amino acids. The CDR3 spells CASKLGGGDGYTF. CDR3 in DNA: TGTGCCAGCAAGCTAGGCGGGGGGGATGGCTACACCTTC.